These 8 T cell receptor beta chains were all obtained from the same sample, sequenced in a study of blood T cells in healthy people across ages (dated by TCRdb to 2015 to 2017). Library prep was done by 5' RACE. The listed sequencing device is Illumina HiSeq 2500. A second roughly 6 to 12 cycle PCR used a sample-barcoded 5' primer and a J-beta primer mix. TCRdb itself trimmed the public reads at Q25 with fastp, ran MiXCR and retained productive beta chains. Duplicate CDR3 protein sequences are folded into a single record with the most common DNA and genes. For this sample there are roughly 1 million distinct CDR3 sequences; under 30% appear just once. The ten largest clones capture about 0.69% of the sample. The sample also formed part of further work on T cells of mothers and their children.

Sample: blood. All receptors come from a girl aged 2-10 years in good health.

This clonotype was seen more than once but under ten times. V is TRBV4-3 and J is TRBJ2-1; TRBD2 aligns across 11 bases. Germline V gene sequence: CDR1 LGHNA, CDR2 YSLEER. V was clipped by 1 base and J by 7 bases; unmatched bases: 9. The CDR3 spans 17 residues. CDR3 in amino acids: CASSQGPTSGVRNEQFF. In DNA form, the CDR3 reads TGCGCCAGCAGCCAAGGTCCGACTAGCGGGGTAAGAAATGAGCAGTTCTTC.

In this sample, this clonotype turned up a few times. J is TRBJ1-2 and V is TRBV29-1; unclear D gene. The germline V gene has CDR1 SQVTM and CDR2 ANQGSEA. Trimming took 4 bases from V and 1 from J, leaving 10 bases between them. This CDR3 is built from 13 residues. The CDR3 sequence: CSVVQRFNYGYTF. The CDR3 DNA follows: TGCAGCGTTGTACAGAGGTTTAACTATGGCTACACCTTC.

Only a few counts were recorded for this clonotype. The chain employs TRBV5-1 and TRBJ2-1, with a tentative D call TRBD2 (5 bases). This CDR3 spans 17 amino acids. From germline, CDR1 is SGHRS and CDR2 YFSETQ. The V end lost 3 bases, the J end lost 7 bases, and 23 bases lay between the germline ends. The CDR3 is CASSSRLRERTLNEQFF. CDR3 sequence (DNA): TGCGCCAGCAGCTCCCGATTGAGGGAGAGAACTTTAAATGAGCAGTTCTTC.

The DNA for the CDR3 is TGCAGCGTGCCGAACGACCCGGTAGGACAGGGGCGGTACACCTTC. Its translation is CSVPNDPVGQGRYTF. The chain employs TRBV29-1 and TRBJ1-2; 9 nucleotides agree with TRBD1. Per the germline V gene, CDR1 is SQVTM and CDR2 is ANQGSEA. CDR3 length equals 15 residues. J gave up 11 bases and V 6 bases, and 19 bases lay outside the gene matches.

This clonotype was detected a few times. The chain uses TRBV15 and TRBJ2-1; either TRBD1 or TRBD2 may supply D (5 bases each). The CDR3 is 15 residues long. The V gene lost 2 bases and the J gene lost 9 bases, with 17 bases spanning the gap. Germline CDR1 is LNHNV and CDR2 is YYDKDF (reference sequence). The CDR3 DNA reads TGTGCCACCAGCAGATTTAGGGGCGGGTTCCCTGAGCAGTTCTTC. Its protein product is CATSRFRGGFPEQFF.

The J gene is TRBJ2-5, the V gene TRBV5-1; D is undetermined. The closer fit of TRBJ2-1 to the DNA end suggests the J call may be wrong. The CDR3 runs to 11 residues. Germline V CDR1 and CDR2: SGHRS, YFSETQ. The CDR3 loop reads CASRPDNEQFF. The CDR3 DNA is TGCGCCAGCAGACCCGACAATGAGCAGTTCTTC.

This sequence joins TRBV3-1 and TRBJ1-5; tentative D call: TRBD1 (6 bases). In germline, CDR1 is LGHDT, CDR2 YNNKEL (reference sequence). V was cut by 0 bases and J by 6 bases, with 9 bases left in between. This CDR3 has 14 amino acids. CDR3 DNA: TGTGCCAGCAGCCAAGAGAGGGGGTCTCAGCCCCAGCATTTT. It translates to CASSQERGSQPQHF.

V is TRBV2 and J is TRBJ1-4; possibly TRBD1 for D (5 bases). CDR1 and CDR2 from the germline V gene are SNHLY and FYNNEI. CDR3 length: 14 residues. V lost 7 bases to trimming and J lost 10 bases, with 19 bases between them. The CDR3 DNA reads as TGTGCCAGCACCATTCAGGGTTTAATCGGAAAACTGTTTTTT. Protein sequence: CASTIQGLIGKLFF.